This T cell receptor (beta chain) stems from a study of cytomegalovirus exposure and HLA in healthy donors. With 60 Vbeta and 13 Jbeta primers, the PCR was carried out. Using immunoSEQ multiplex PCR, the repertoire was profiled, and TCRdb retains in-frame clones only, with some absent. Altogether around 85,000 clones are present, roughly 75% being singletons, with the ten largest covering 4% to 4.5%. Comments on this clone: A junction end diverges from the germline sequence, so it may reflect a read error. The same CDR3 also results from other DNA sequences found in this sample.

The CDR3 spans 12 residues. Germline values: CDR1 SEHNR, CDR2 FQNEAQ (reference sequence). The rearrangement uses TRBV7-9 and TRBJ1-2; D is unresolved. The TCR originated in a man between 60 and 70 years old in good health and CMV-seronegative. Sequencing was performed on PBMCs. CDR3 region: CSSSPPSGGYTF. The CDR3 DNA reads TGTTCCAGCAGCCCCCCGTCGGGAGGCTACACCTTC.